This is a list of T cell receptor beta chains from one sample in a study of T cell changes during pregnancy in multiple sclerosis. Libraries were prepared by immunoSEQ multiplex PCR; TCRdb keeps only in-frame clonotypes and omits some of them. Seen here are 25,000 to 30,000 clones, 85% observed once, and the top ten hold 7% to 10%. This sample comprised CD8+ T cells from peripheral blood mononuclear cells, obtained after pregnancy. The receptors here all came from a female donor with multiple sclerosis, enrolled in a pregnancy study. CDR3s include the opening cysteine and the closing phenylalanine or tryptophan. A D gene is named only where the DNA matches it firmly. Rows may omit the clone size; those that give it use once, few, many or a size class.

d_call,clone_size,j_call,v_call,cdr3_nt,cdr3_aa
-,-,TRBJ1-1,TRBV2,TGTGCCAGCAGTGAAAGTCGGGGTCTGGGCACTGAAGCTTTCTTT,CASSESRGLGTEAFF
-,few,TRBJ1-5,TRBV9,TGTGCCAGCAGCCGATGGGACATGGGCAATCAGCCCCAGCATTTT,CASSRWDMGNQPQHF
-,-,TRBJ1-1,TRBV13,TGTGCCAGCAGTTTTAGGGGGACTGAAGCTTTCTTT,CASSFRGTEAFF
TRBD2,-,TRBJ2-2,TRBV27,TGTGCCAGCAGTTTTAGCGGGGGGGCCTACACCGGGGAGCTGTTTTTT,CASSFSGGAYTGELFF
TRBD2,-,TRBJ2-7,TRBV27,TGTGCCAGCAGTTTACTAGGAGCGGGATACGAGCAGTACTTC,CASSLLGAGYEQYF
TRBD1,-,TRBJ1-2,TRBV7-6,TGTGCCAGCAGCCCAGGGACAGGGGACTATGGCTACACCTTC,CASSPGTGDYGYTF
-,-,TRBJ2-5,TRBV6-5,TGTGCCAGCAGTTACGGGGGCGGTCCGGAGACCCAGTACTTC,CASSYGGGPETQYF
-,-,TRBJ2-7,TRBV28,TGTGCCAGCAGTTTTGATCCAGGAAACTACGAGCAGTACTTC,CASSFDPGNYEQYF
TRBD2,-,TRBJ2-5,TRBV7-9,TGTGCCAGCTCCTGGGGGGGGAAGGTCGGAGAGACCCAGTACTTC,CASSWGGKVGETQYF
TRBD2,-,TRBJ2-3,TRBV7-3,TGTGCCAGCAGCTTAATGGGACTAGCGGGGGGCCACCCAGATACGCAGTATTTT,CASSLMGLAGGHPDTQYF
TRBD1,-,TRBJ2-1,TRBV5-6,TGTGCCAGCAGCTTGCGGCAGGGGGCGGACAATGAGCAGTTCTTC,CASSLRQGADNEQFF
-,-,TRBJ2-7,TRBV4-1,TGCGCCAGCAGCCAAGATTATAGCAGCCCGACGTACGAGCAGTACTTC,CASSQDYSSPTYEQYF
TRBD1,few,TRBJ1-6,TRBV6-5,TGTGCCAGCAGTTGGACAGGGGAGTCACCCCTCCACTTT,CASSWTGESPLHF
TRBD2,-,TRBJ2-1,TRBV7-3,TGTGCCAGCAGCTTAGGGGGGGTCAATGAGCAGTTCTTC,CASSLGGVNEQFF
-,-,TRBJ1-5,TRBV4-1,TGCGCCAGCAGCTACAGGGAACGGGGCAATCAGCCCCAGCATTTT,CASSYRERGNQPQHF
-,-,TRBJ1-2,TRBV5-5,TGTGCCAGCAGCTTGGAATTGGACAGTTTCGAGCCGTACTATGGCTACACCTTC,CASSLELDSFEPYYGYTF
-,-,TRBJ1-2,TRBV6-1,TGTGCCAGCAGTGATGGAGTTAAAGCTGGCGGCTACACCTTC,CASSDGVKAGGYTF
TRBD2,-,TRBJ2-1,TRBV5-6,TGTGCCAGCAGGACCGGGACTAGCGGGGAAAATGAGCAGTTCTTC,CASRTGTSGENEQFF
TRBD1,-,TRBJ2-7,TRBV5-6,TGTGCCAGCATCTACCAGGACAGGGGCCACGAGCAGTACTTC,CASIYQDRGHEQYF
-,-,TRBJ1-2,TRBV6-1,TGTGCCAGCAGTGAAGCGCGCACCGGACGGAGGTATGGCTACACCTTC,CASSEARTGRRYGYTF
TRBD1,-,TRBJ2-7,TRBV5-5,TGTGCCAGCAACATTAGGGGACAGGGGGTCTACGAGCAGTACTTC,CASNIRGQGVYEQYF
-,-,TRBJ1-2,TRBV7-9,TGTGCCAGCAGCTTGAGCTGGGGGGATAATGGCTACACCTTC,CASSLSWGDNGYTF
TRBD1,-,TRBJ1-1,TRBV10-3,TGTGCCATCAGGACAGGGGAGGGCACTGAAGCTTTCTTT,CAIRTGEGTEAFF
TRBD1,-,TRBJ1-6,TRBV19,TGTGCCAGTAGTACGAGCGGGACAGGGAAATCACCCCTCCACTTT,CASSTSGTGKSPLHF
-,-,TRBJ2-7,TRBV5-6,TGTGCCAGCAGCTTGCATGGGGGGACCTACGAGCAGTACTTC,CASSLHGGTYEQYF
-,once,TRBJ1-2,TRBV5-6,TGTGCCAGCAGCTTGGTATCAGGGGATGGCTACACCTTC,CASSLVSGDGYTF
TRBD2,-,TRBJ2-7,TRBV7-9,TGTGCCAGCAGCCCGGGAGGCGGGATAGCCTACGAGCAGTACTTC,CASSPGGGIAYEQYF
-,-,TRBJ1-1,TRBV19,TGTGCCAGTAGTCCCCGGAGAGCTGAAGGGAGAGCTTTCTTT,CASSPRRAEGRAFF
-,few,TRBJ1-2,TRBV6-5,TGTGCCAGCAGTTACTCGGCAGGGGCGAAGTATGGCTACACCTTC,CASSYSAGAKYGYTF
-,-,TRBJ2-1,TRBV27,TGTGCCACCCGGACTACGGCGCCGTACAATGAGCAGTTCTTC,CATRTTAPYNEQFF
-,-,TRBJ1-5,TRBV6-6,TGTGCCAGCAGTTACTCAGGGGAATCCAATCAGCCCCAGCATTTT,CASSYSGESNQPQHF
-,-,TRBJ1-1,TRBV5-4,TGTGCCAGCAGCTTGAACGGGGGTGGGAACACTGAAGCTTTCTTT,CASSLNGGGNTEAFF
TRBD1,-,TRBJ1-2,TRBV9,TGTGCCAGCAGCGTAGTTACAGGGGCCGGCTACACCTTC,CASSVVTGAGYTF
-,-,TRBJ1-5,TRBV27,TGTGCCAGCGGACTTTTGGGACTTAGCAATCAGCCCCAGCATTTT,CASGLLGLSNQPQHF
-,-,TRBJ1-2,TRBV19,TGTGCCAGTAGTCCCACACCGTTCTATGGCTACACCTTC,CASSPTPFYGYTF
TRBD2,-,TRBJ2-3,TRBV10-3,TGTGCCATCGCCGGACTAGCTATAGATACGCAGTATTTT,CAIAGLAIDTQYF
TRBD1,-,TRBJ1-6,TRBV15,TGTGCCACCAGCAAGACAGGGGAGGGCTCACCCCTCCACTTT,CATSKTGEGSPLHF
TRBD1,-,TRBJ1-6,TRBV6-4,TGTGCCAGCAGTGACGGACAGGATAATTCACCCCTCCACTTT,CASSDGQDNSPLHF
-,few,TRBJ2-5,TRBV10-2,TGCGCCAGCAGTATTGCGAAGACCCAGTACTTC,CASSIAKTQYF
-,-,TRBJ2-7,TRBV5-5,TGTGCCAGCATCAATCCCGGGGACTACGAGCAGTACTTC,CASINPGDYEQYF
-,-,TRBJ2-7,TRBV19,TGTGCCAGTAGTATTCTCGGTGATCCCTACGAGCAGTACTTC,CASSILGDPYEQYF
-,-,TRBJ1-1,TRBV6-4,TGTGCCAGCAGTGTTATCTCCCCGTCAGGGGAAGCTTTCTTT,CASSVISPSGEAFF
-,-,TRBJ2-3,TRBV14,TGTGCCAGCAGCCAAGGTAGCGGCTACACAGATACGCAGTATTTT,CASSQGSGYTDTQYF
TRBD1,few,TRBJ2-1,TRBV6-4,TGTGCCAGCAGTTCCGGGACAGGGACCTACAATGAGCAGTTCTTC,CASSSGTGTYNEQFF
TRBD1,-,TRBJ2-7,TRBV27,TGTGCCAGCAGTTCCCGGGACAGATACGAGCAGTACTTC,CASSSRDRYEQYF
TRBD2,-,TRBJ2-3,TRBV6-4,TGTGCCAGCAGTGCCGGACTAGCGGGGGGGCCGGATACGCAGTATTTT,CASSAGLAGGPDTQYF
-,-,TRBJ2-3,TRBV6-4,TGTGCCAGCAGTGACGCCCGGGGTAGCACAGATACGCAGTATTTT,CASSDARGSTDTQYF
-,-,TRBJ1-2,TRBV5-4,TGTGCCAGCAGCTTAGTACAGAACGCTAACTATGGCTACACCTTC,CASSLVQNANYGYTF
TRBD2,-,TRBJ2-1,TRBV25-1,TGTGCCAGCAATGGAGCGGGGGCCAAAGAAATCTACAATGAGCAGTTCTTC,CASNGAGAKEIYNEQFF